This T cell receptor beta chain was documented in a study of cytomegalovirus exposure and HLA in healthy donors (dated by TCRdb to about 2017). For the wider study: An earlier analysis of some 550 of the donors reported 250 to 300 Gb of sequence data and around 110 million unique TCR beta sequences from about 180 million T cells. Roughly 300 gigabases of sequencing data and approximately 84 million unique TCR sequences were included in an early release covering about 600 HLA-typed donors. Of the 398 genotyped donors, 81% were placed in the genetic ancestry cluster associated with self-reported Caucasian donors. The study aimed to test whether signatures of past pathogen exposure could be identified by cataloging public T cell receptors. The study profiled the T cell repertoires of 666 subjects by immunosequencing and related them to cytomegalovirus serostatus. Along with the roughly 670-subject first cohort, a separate validation cohort of more than 90 different subjects was used. To predict cytomegalovirus infection status, the study combined high-throughput TCR immunosequencing, statistical association of individual TCRs with disease status, and machine learning. A later analysis re-analyzed previously published TCR beta repertoires from about 730 donors and added high-resolution HLA genotyping to study TCR occurrence patterns. Rather than using new phenotypic data, the later analysis identified candidate immune exposures from TCR beta sequences and from how often those sequences occurred across donors. In an earlier analysis of 587 of the donors, high-throughput TCR beta sequencing was used to judge whether each TCR beta V gene segment behaved as functional or pseudogenic. Donor age, sex, ethnicity and CMV serostatus were compiled together with the repertoire data. A later genetic analysis took genome-wide SNP genotypes for about three fifths of the 666 donors and used that subset as a discovery cohort. All discovery cohort repertoires had been generated using a single sequencing platform. Class I and class II HLA loci were covered by the typing at four-digit resolution. Typing coverage varied by locus: about 620-630 donors for A, B, C, DRB1 and DQB1; more than 500 for DQA1; around 570 for DPA1; more than 450 for DPB1. Four or five DR-DQ haplotypes were handled as single units for association and clustering because linkage in the cohort was strong. Across 398 genotyped donors of the cohort, an average of about 240,000 unique TCR beta nucleotide sequences per donor were sequenced, and roughly 17% of those sequences were non-productive.

Findings and caveats that apply to the study as a whole: Most CMV-associated TCR beta chains appeared to be HLA-restricted in a later analysis, and the HLA associations seemed to be driven largely by CMV exposure. In a later analysis, the rate of TCR association differed among HLA loci, with DRB1 alleles having the most associated TCRs and HLA-C alleles having the fewest. In this cohort, only TCR beta chains were sequenced, and detectable features were limited by the absence of alpha or paired-chain data. An earlier analysis of some 590 of the donors showed that most TCR beta V segments appeared in productive rearrangements either about 90% or about 30% of the time, which broadly matched IMGT annotations. According to a later genetic analysis, donors in an Asian-associated ancestry cluster had fewer N-insertions in productive TCRs than the approximately 700-donor mean. In both the original and validation cohorts, the classifier was reported to diagnose cytomegalovirus status with high specificity and sensitivity. The 87-base-pair reads could not distinguish some IMGT-functional V segments, including TRBV6-2 and TRBV6-3, so those segments were excluded. About 17 rarely observed V segments, including chromosome 9 orphons, were excluded from the earlier analysis of several hundred of the donors because counts were too low. For the cohort, immune exposure information was limited to CMV serostatus. Compared with equally common non-associated chains, HLA-associated TCR beta chains in a later analysis were more clonally expanded and had lower generation probabilities. The presence/absence analyses assumed that sequencing depth was roughly uniform across donors, and that assumption may not be true. Most TCR sequences were seen in very few donors, while some public TCRs were found in many individuals. V-gene and J-gene trimming of TCR beta chains was associated with a missense DCLRE1C variant in a later genetic analysis, and the association was replicated in an independent cohort. The sequencing pipeline was judged likely to have produced a cluster of highly shared sequence variants as a technical artifact. In a later analysis, several top co-occurrence clusters were reported to appear linked to parvovirus B19, influenza, CMV and Epstein-Barr virus. The authors suggested that the approach could potentially be extended to other disease states and immunological phenotypes. A further reported finding was that TCR beta sequences accurately predicted the HLA-A and HLA-B alleles for most subjects in the first cohort. In vitro tests confirmed that a few of the cytomegalovirus-associated TCR beta chains recognize cytomegalovirus antigens. Because HLA typing was unavailable for some donors at each locus, only the typed subset was used in association tests. Specific HLA alleles were associated with roughly 16,000 TCR beta sequences at a false discovery rate of 0.05 in a later analysis. When HLA alleles, especially DR and DQ, strongly co-occurred, attributing TCR associations to individual alleles was difficult. In the study, around 150 TCR beta chains were listed as associated with cytomegalovirus. Correlated functional status among segregating V segments might be attributable to linkage disequilibrium, but an unknown experimental factor could not be ruled out.

The library was generated by the immunoSEQ multiplex PCR assay. For the multiplex PCR, a mixture combining 60 forward primers for TCR Vbeta segments and 13 reverse primers for TCR Jbeta segments was used. A multiplex PCR assay on genomic DNA amplified the CDR3 region of rearranged TCR beta genes. The Illumina HiSeq System was used to sequence the amplified TCR beta libraries as 87-base-pair reads. As for how the authors treated the data: A later analysis tallied approximately 87 million unique TCR beta chains across the 666 repertoires, and 10 million to 11 million of those chains were shared by two or more donors. Raw reads were error-corrected and collapsed into unique sequences with a nearest-neighbor algorithm that merged closely related sequences to remove PCR and sequencing errors. CDR3 sequences were aligned to IMGT reference sequences to assign V, D and J gene segments. For a sequence to be retained, a match of at least six nucleotides was required to both a V gene segment and a J gene segment. Rearrangements were classified as productive when the CDR3 lacked stop codons and remained in frame with V and J, and all other rearrangements were classified as non-productive. CDR3 was defined according to IMGT convention as the region running from the second conserved V-encoded cysteine to the conserved J-encoded phenylalanine. The earlier analysis of about 530 of the donors excluded any sequence lacking an unambiguous match to a single V gene segment. An earlier analysis of around 600 of the donors classified V segments as functional when productive rearrangements were above 56.7% and as segregating when the standard deviation between donors was above 5%. A statistical classification framework was built for diagnosing cytomegalovirus status from the catalog of TCR beta chain sequences. V and J gene assignment, in a later analysis, came from comparing TCR nucleotide sequences with IMGT/GENE-DB human TR gene sequences. A later analysis assigned CDR3 sequences and most-parsimonious VDJ recombination scenarios with the TCRdist pipeline. In a later analysis, every TCR beta chain was defined by the combination of its CDR3 amino acid sequence and its V-gene family, and reads without a unique V-gene family were dropped. To address suspected cross-contamination and a sequencing artifact, a later analysis removed 592 highly shared, low-generation-probability nucleotide sequences. For each public chain, a later analysis derived a clonal expansion index from normalized ranks of inferred template counts within each repertoire. In a later analysis, generation probabilities were computed with a VDJ recombination model fitted to out-of-frame rearrangements, and the resulting probabilities were checked against IGoR. Hypergeometric tests were used in a later analysis to score TCR-TCR, TCR-HLA and TCR-CMV co-occurrence, with a repertoire-size bias correction applied to the TCR pairs. False discovery rates were estimated in a later analysis by permuting HLA or CMV assignments 20 times. In a later analysis, co-occurring TCRs were grouped using DBSCAN, and TCRdist sequence similarity was added for clustering within HLA-allele-positive subsets. Repertoires with fewer than 30,000 or more than 120,000 public chains were left out of co-occurrence clustering, as were a handful of repertoires with anomalous nucleotide sharing. Entries here come from immuneACCESS through TCRdb and include only in-frame sequences with V and J called. Some clones fail to appear in such tables; in the studies checked, an unresolved V gene covers under half of the shortfall, and the cause of the remainder is unknown. Clone size and V and J calls were adopted from that table, with D and trimming inferred from the DNA. The table for this sample lists around 120,000 clones; around 71% of them were counted only once. Together, the top ten hold 2.6% of the sample.

The cohort consisted of more than 650 healthy bone marrow donors. All cohort members were sampled while nominally healthy, although unrecorded immune exposures were likely present. The donor tested CMV seropositive, placing the donor among the 289 seropositive members of the cohort. Each donor provided a peripheral blood sample, and peripheral blood mononuclear cells were used for TCR beta sequencing. Genomic DNA was extracted from the blood cell samples with the Qiagen DNeasy Blood Extraction Kit. From the cysteine through the phenylalanine, the CDR3 covers 15 amino acids. Left in the record is the CDR3 DNA by itself, 45 bases read in frame from the first base. Trimming removed 3 bases from V and 0 bases from J, leaving 11 bases between the germline ends. Looking up the germline V gene (reference sequence) yields CDR1 LNHDA and CDR2 SQIVND. A remark on this clone: The clone's antigen remains unknown. No per-base quality is available; no much larger clone lies one base away.

The chain is made from TRBV19 and TRBJ1-1; there is no confident call for the D gene. The source of this sequence is a woman aged 60-75 years in good health and CMV-seropositive. The sample was PBMCs. The DNA reads as follows: TGTGCCAGTAGTATTTTTGGCACAATGAACACTGAAGCTTTCTTT. Protein translation: CASSIFGTMNTEAFF.